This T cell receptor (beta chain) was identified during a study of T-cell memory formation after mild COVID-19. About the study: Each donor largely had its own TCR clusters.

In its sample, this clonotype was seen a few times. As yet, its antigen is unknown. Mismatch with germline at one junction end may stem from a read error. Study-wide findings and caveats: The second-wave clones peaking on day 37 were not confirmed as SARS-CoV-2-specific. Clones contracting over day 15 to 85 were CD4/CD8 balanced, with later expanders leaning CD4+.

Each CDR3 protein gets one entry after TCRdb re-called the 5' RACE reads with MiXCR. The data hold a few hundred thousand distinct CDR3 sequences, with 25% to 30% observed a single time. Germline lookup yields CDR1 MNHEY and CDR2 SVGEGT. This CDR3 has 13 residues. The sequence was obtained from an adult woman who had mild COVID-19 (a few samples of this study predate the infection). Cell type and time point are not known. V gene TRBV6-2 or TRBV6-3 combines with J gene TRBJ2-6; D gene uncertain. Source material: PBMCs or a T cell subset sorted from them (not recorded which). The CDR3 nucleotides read TGTGCCAGCAGTAACTCTGGGGCCAACGTCCTGACTTTC. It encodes CASSNSGANVLTF.